Below, 23 T cell receptor beta chains from the same sample are listed, as sequenced in a study of beta chain features in type 1 diabetes. The investigators reverse transcribed all of the isolated RNA, so they sequenced expressed TCRB transcripts. Sequenced by immunoSEQ multiplex PCR; TCRdb stores in-frame clones only, minus some. The table records 850,000 to 900,000 clones, about 17% of them present only once. Sequencing was done on a sample of naive CD4+ T cells from blood. These receptors were taken from a woman between 18 and 30 years old in good health.

This clone was seen a few times. The rearrangement joins TRBV5-6 to TRBJ1-4, with a weak D call TRBD1 (5 bases). Trimming removed 4 bases at V and 6 bases at J, with 16 bases between. Germline V lookup: CDR1 SGHDT, CDR2 YYEEEE. CDR3 size: 15 residues. The CDR3 loop is CASSRWGRPYEKLFF. DNA of the CDR3: TGTGCCAGCAGCCGATGGGGCAGACCGTATGAAAAACTGTTTTTT.

This clone was seen more than once but under ten times. V gene TRBV5-6 combines with J gene TRBJ2-3, with a weak D call TRBD1 (5 bases). There are 13 residues in the CDR3. The V and J ends lost 0 bases and 4 bases respectively, with 6 bases between them. Germline V CDR1 and CDR2: SGHDT, YYEEEE. The CDR3 nucleotides read TGTGCCAGCAGCTTGGAGGGGTCAGATACGCAGTATTTT. Translating it yields CASSLEGSDTQYF.

The V gene is TRBV21-1, the J gene TRBJ2-7; the D segment call TRBD1 is taken from the table without a DNA check. TRBV21-1 is a recognized pseudogene. This CDR3 has 19 amino acids. The CDR3 protein is CASSKDMVRQGALLHEQYF. CDR3 coding DNA: TGTGCCAGCAGCAAAGACATGGTGCGACAGGGTGCCCTCCTCCACGAGCAGTACTTC.

The chain links TRBV7-9 to TRBJ1-5; D unresolved. V lost 5 bases to trimming and J lost 5 bases, with 22 bases between them. The germline V gene has CDR1 SEHNR and CDR2 FQNEAQ (reference sequence). This CDR3 is built from 17 residues. This chain's CDR3 is CASSPGRFLHGDQPQHF. CDR3 bases: TGTGCCAGCAGCCCCGGGAGGTTCCTTCATGGGGATCAGCCCCAGCATTTT.

The V and J genes are TRBV2 and TRBJ1-4; D is perhaps TRBD1 (5 bases). Per germline, CDR1 SNHLY and CDR2 FYNNEI. The CDR3 is 13 amino acids. The V end lost 2 bases, the J end lost 7 bases, and 8 bases lay between the germline ends. In DNA, the CDR3 is TGTGCCAGCAGTGAACAGGGAGGTGAAAAACTGTTTTTT. This codes for CASSEQGGEKLFF.

This sequence joins TRBV19 and TRBJ2-2, with D unresolved. This CDR3 has 13 residues. V dropped 4 bases and J dropped 5 bases, with 8 bases sitting between them. Germline CDR1 LNHDA, CDR2 SQIVND (reference sequence). CDR3 coding DNA: TGTGCCAGTAGTAAGCGTATGACCGGGGAGCTGTTTTTT. Translating it yields CASSKRMTGELFF.

This chain connects TRBV6-6 to TRBJ2-6; possibly TRBD1 for D (5 bases). The CDR3 covers 15 residues. V was pared by 8 bases and J by 1 base, with 12 bases between. Germline V gene sequence: CDR1 MNHNY, CDR2 SVGAGI (reference sequence). The CDR3 DNA reads TGTGCCAGCCAGGGCGCACCTTCTGGGGCCAACGTCCTGACTTTC. This encodes CASQGAPSGANVLTF.

Details on this clone: The sample carries other DNA sequences with the same CDR3. This chain's CDR3 is CASSLQGETQYF. CDR3 nucleotides: TGTGCCAGCAGCTTACAGGGAGAGACCCAGTACTTC. The V call is TRBV11-2, the J call TRBJ2-5; the D gene is possibly TRBD1 (5 bases). V was shortened by 2 bases and J by 4 bases, with 5 bases between the two germline ends. CDR3 length equals 12 residues. Germline values: CDR1 SGHAT, CDR2 FQNNGV.

This clone showed up just a few times. The chain is built from TRBV9 and TRBJ2-2, with 10 positions matching TRBD2. J lost 4 bases, V lost 0 bases, and 9 bases had no gene match. In germline, CDR1 is SGDLS, CDR2 YYNGEE. CDR3 length: 18 amino acids. CDR3: CASSVALETSGRTGELFF. CDR3 nucleotides: TGTGCCAGCAGCGTAGCCCTCGAGACTAGCGGGCGCACCGGGGAGCTGTTTTTT. Based on the CDR3 plus reference TRBV9 and TRBJ2-2, the full variable domain is DSGVTQTPKHLITATGQRVTLRCSPRSGDLSVYWYQQSLDQGLQFLIQYYNGEERAKGNILERFSAQQFPDLHSELNLSSLELGDSALYFCASSVALETSGRTGELFFGEGSRLTVL.

This clone was seen more than once but under ten times. The V gene is TRBV6-5, the J gene TRBJ1-2; possible D gene TRBD1, 5 bases. The germline gives CDR1 MNHEY, CDR2 SVGAGI. The CDR3 has 15 amino acids. V was clipped by 0 bases and J by 4 bases, with 12 bases between them. The chain's CDR3 is CASSYSIWGGYGYTF. CDR3 sequence (DNA): TGTGCCAGCAGTTACTCGATCTGGGGCGGCTATGGCTACACCTTC.

This sequence joins TRBV7-2 and TRBJ1-1; D perhaps matches TRBD1 (5 bases). The CDR3 extends over 12 amino acids. The germline CDR1 and CDR2 sequences are SGHTA and FQGNSA. V was trimmed by 5 bases and J by 5 bases, leaving 9 bases between them. The CDR3 region is CASSRTTTEAFF. CDR3 DNA sequence: TGTGCCAGCAGCCGGACAACTACTGAAGCTTTCTTT.

This sequence joins TRBV6-5 and TRBJ2-7, with TRBD1 as a possible D gene (5 bases). The CDR3 extends over 13 amino acids. CDR1 MNHEY and CDR2 SVGAGI come from the germline V gene. Trimming pared 5 bases from V and 1 base from J, leaving 9 bases between. The chain's CDR3 is CASSRQGSYEQYF. The DNA of the CDR3 is TGTGCCAGCAGTCGTCAGGGATCCTACGAGCAGTACTTC.

This clone has just a few counts. This sequence joins TRBV5-4 and TRBJ2-1, with 11 bases identical to TRBD2. The CDR3 totals 15 residues. CDR1 is SGHNT and CDR2 is YYREEE in the germline V gene (reference sequence). Germline trimming cut 4 bases from V and 9 bases from J; bases unmatched to any gene: 9. For the CDR3, the DNA is TGTGCCAGCAGCGCAACTAGCGGGAGTTGGAGTGAGCAGTTCTTC. Residues: CASSATSGSWSEQFF.

The CDR3 DNA reads as TGCGCCAGCAGCTCCCTCGGGGGAGGGAACACCGGGGAGCTGTTTTTT. Translating it yields CASSSLGGGNTGELFF. This chain connects TRBV5-1 to TRBJ2-2; perhaps TRBD2 as D (6 bases). The CDR3 is made up of 16 amino acids. Germline V lookup: CDR1 SGHRS, CDR2 YFSETQ. Trimming pared 3 bases from V and 1 base from J, leaving 13 bases between.

The V call is TRBV27, the J call TRBJ1-2; 10 nucleotides align to TRBD1. The CDR3 length is 16 residues. Germline trimming cut 2 bases from V and 4 bases from J; bases unmatched to any gene: 7. The germline gives CDR1 MNHEY, CDR2 SMNVEV (reference sequence). CDR3 protein: CASSLKGQGSLYGYTF. In DNA form, the CDR3 reads TGTGCCAGCAGTTTAAAGGGACAGGGGTCACTCTATGGCTACACCTTC.

This clone was seen only a few times. The gene calls are TRBV19 and TRBJ2-7; no firm D call. The CDR3 is made up of 13 amino acids. V lost 4 bases and J lost 6, with 13 bases in between. From germline, CDR1 is LNHDA and CDR2 SQIVND (reference sequence). The CDR3 DNA sequence: TGTGCCAGTAGTACTAAAACGGAAGGCGAGCAGTACTTC. Translation gives CASSTKTEGEQYF.

This clone was picked up a small number of times. This chain links TRBV7-3 with TRBJ1-1, with D maybe TRBD1 (6 bases). Looked up from germline, CDR1 is SGHTA and CDR2 is FQGTGA. V was cut by 4 bases and J by 1 base, with 10 bases left in between. The CDR3 loop spans 14 amino acids. Here the CDR3 DNA reads TGTGCCAGCAGCTCAGGACAGTCGAACACTGAAGCTTTCTTT. Amino acid sequence: CASSSGQSNTEAFF. Variable domain in full (rest from reference TRBV7-3 and TRBJ1-1): GAGVSQTPSNKVTEKGKYVELRCDPISGHTALYWYRQSLGQGPEFLIYFQGTGAADDSGLPNDRFFAVRPEGSVSTLKIQRTERGDSAVYLCASSSGQSNTEAFFGQGTRLTVV.

V gene TRBV9 combines with J gene TRBJ2-1; 7 bases agree with TRBD2. The CDR3 spans 15 residues. Germline V gene sequence: CDR1 SGDLS, CDR2 YYNGEE. The trim removed 0 bases at V and 6 bases at J, leaving 6 bases unmatched. Here the CDR3 DNA reads TGTGCCAGCAGCGTAGAAGCTAGCGGAAGCAATGAGCAGTTCTTC. Encoded protein: CASSVEASGSNEQFF.

A few counts support this clone. This chain links TRBV18 with TRBJ2-3, with unresolved D. The V gene's germline CDR1 is KGHSH and CDR2 LQKENI. V lost 3 bases and J 3 bases, leaving 22 bases between the germline ends. The CDR3 runs 18 residues. The CDR3 nucleotides read TGTGCCAGCTCACCGGGCTGGAAGGACCTAAGGAGAACAGATACGCAGTATTTT. This encodes CASSPGWKDLRRTDTQYF.

The chain recombines TRBV7-2 with TRBJ2-7, with 9 nucleotides matching TRBD2. Trimming removed 2 bases from V and 6 bases from J; junction bases left unmatched: 5. The V gene's germline CDR1 is SGHTA and CDR2 FQGNSA. This CDR3 is built from 14 residues. DNA for the CDR3: TGTGCCAGCAGCTTATCCCTAGCGGGAACCGAGCAGTACTTC. This gives the protein CASSLSLAGTEQYF.

There are a few counts of this clone. V and J are TRBV15 and TRBJ2-7; TRBD1 is a possible D gene (6 bases). V was trimmed by 2 bases and J by 4 bases, leaving 18 bases between them. Germline assignment: CDR1 LNHNV and CDR2 YYDKDF (reference sequence). CDR3 size: 16 residues. The CDR3 DNA follows: TGTGCCACCAGCAGAACGACAGGCCCGAGGATTTACGAGCAGTACTTC. Translated, it gives CATSRTTGPRIYEQYF.

This clone appeared a few times. A junction end diverges from the germline sequence, so it may reflect a read error. This sequence joins TRBV19 and TRBJ2-1, with 12 nucleotides matching TRBD2. This CDR3 is built from 15 residues. The germline V gene encodes CDR1 LNHDA and CDR2 SQIVND (reference sequence). CDR3: CASSAWTSGNNEQFF. Here the CDR3 DNA reads TGTGCCAGTAGTGCCTGGACTAGCGGGAACAATGAACAGTTCTTC.

The sample holds a few counts of this clone. The chain employs TRBV29-1 and TRBJ1-4; 7 nucleotides match TRBD1. The CDR3 is made up of 14 amino acids. Germline V CDR1 and CDR2: SQVTM, ANQGSEA. Trimming removed 1 base from V and 5 bases from J; junction bases left unmatched: 4. In DNA form, the CDR3 reads TGCAGCGTTGAAGTGGGACAGACAAATGAAAAACTGTTTTTT. This encodes CSVEVGQTNEKLFF. Complete variable domain (other parts from reference TRBV29-1 and TRBJ1-4): SAVISQKPSRDICQRGTSLTIQCQVDSQVTMMFWYRQQPGQSLTLIATANQGSEATYESGFVIDKFPISRPNLTFSTLTVSNMSPEDSSIYLCSVEVGQTNEKLFFGSGTQLSVL.